Below, 9 T cell receptor beta chains from the same sample are listed, as sequenced in a study of T cells in tumors after PD-1 blockade. The repertoire was sequenced with immunoSEQ multiplex PCR; TCRdb's copy has only in-frame clones and lacks some. The sample has 5,000 or so clones, roughly two thirds seen once; the top ten hold roughly 5.2%. Specimen: tumor tissue, collected before anti-PD-1 treatment. These receptors all come from a human donor with basal cell carcinoma.

This clone was detected a few times. The CDR3 sequence: CASSLAFGEETQYF. The DNA for the CDR3 is TGTGCCAGCAGCTTGGCGTTCGGAGAGGAGACCCAGTACTTC. The V call is TRBV5-4, the J call TRBJ2-5; D not certain. Germline values: CDR1 SGHNT, CDR2 YYREEE (reference sequence). Trimming shortened V by 0 bases and J by 5 bases, and 11 bases separated the two germline ends. The CDR3 has 14 amino acids.

This clone was counted a few times. The V call is TRBV5-1, the J call TRBJ1-1; TRBD1 is a possible D gene (5 bases). This CDR3 comprises 13 residues. Trimming removed 5 bases at V and 1 base at J, with 9 bases between. Germline V lookup: CDR1 SGHRS, CDR2 YFSETQ. CDR3 amino acids: CASRTDRNTEAFF. CDR3 coding DNA: TGCGCCAGCAGAACCGACAGGAACACTGAAGCTTTCTTT.

The chain carries TRBV19 and TRBJ1-5, with a weak D call TRBD1 (6 bases). The CDR3 runs 15 residues. Trimming removed 9 bases from V and 2 bases from J, with 17 bases in between. Germline loops: CDR1 LNHDA, CDR2 SQIVND (reference sequence). CDR3 nucleotide sequence: TGTGCCAGCACCGGCGGGGGCTCGGGCAATCAGCCCCAGCATTTT. Its translation is CASTGGGSGNQPQHF.

The rearrangement joins TRBV30 to TRBJ1-6, with TRBD1 as a possible D gene (5 bases). V lost 2 bases and J 8 bases, leaving 13 bases between the germline ends. The germline CDR1 and CDR2 sequences are GTSNPN and SVGIG (reference sequence). CDR3 size: 14 residues. This chain's CDR3 is CAWSSNRWDSPLHF. DNA of the CDR3: TGTGCCTGGAGTTCAAACAGGTGGGATTCACCCCTCCACTTT.

The CDR3 loop reads CASSPPATYEQYF. CDR3 in DNA: TGTGCCAGCTCACCACCGGCGACCTACGAGCAGTACTTC. The chain couples TRBV18 to TRBJ2-7; D uncertain. The CDR3 length is 13 residues. CDR1 is KGHSH, CDR2 LQKENI, per germline. With 0 bases removed from V and 2 bases from J, the gap between germline ends came to 5 bases.

The chain employs TRBV6-5 and TRBJ2-7, with D perhaps TRBD1 or TRBD2 (6 bases each). Germline V lookup: CDR1 MNHEY, CDR2 SVGAGI. The CDR3 contains 13 residues. V dropped 2 bases and J dropped 7 bases, with 12 bases sitting between them. In DNA, the CDR3 is TGTGCCAGCAGTTACGGGGGGCTGGGGGAGCAGTACTTC. Amino acids: CASSYGGLGEQYF.

The rearrangement joins TRBV2 to TRBJ2-3; the D gene is possibly TRBD1 (6 bases). The CDR3 is made up of 13 amino acids. Germline V gives CDR1 SNHLY, CDR2 FYNNEI. The V and J ends lost 5 bases and 3 bases respectively, with 9 bases between them. CDR3 coding DNA: TGTGCCAGCAGTCTCAGGGGTACAGATACGCAGTATTTT. Protein: CASSLRGTDTQYF.

The chain uses TRBV5-6 and TRBJ2-5, with D unclear. CDR3 length: 15 amino acids. Trimming took off 0 bases at V and 3 bases at J, with 12 bases between the two ends. Germline-derived CDR1 and CDR2 are SGHDT and YYEEEE. CDR3 DNA sequence: TGTGCCAGCAGCTTGGCCTTTGGACGAGAAGAGACCCAGTACTTC. This sequence encodes CASSLAFGREETQYF.

The V call is TRBV6-5, the J call TRBJ1-3; D remains ambiguous. This CDR3 comprises 14 residues. V lost 2 bases and J lost 4, with 9 bases in between. Germline assignment: CDR1 MNHEY and CDR2 SVGAGI. The CDR3 region is CASSYGAHGNTIYF. As DNA, the CDR3 is TGTGCCAGCAGTTACGGAGCACACGGAAACACCATATATTTT.